This section outlines one TCR beta chain sequence together with its context. Its antigen is not known. These data are taken from a study of cytomegalovirus exposure and HLA in healthy donors. The method was immunoSEQ multiplex PCR; TCRdb's version includes in-frame clones alone and lacks a portion of them. Of more than 75,000 clones detected, approximately 93% appear once; the ten largest clones hold approximately 0.69%. This CDR3 comprises 14 residues. Trimming removed 1 base from V and 4 bases from J, with 8 bases in between. Germline V gene data show CDR1 as SGHDN and CDR2 as FVKESK. The study, taken as a whole, reports: Cytomegalovirus association was assigned to around 150 TCR beta chains. First-cohort TCR clusters tended to co-occur in the roughly 120 validation repertoires, a later analysis found. According to reports, the classifier identified cytomegalovirus status with high specificity and sensitivity.

Sequenced input: PBMCs. This chain uses TRBV14 with TRBJ1-5; maybe TRBD1 (5 bases). The sequence derives from a man aged 18-30 years in good health and CMV-seronegative. The DNA of the CDR3 is TGTGCCAGCAGCCAAGCAGGGTTGAATCAGCCCCAGCATTTT. Protein: CASSQAGLNQPQHF.